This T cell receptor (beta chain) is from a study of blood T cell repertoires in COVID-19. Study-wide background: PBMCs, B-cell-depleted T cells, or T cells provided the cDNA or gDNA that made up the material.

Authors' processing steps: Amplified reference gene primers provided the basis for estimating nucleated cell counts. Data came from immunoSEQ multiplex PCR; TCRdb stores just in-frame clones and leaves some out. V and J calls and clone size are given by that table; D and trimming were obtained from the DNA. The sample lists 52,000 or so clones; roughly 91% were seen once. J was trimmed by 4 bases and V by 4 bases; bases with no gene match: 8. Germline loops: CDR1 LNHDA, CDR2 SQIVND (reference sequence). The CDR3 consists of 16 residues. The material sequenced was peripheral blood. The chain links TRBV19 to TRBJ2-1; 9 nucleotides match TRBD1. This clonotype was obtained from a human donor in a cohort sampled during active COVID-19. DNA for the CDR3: TGTGCCAGTAGTAAAGTCCGGGACAGGGCGTACAATGAGCAGTTCTTC. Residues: CASSKVRDRAYNEQFF.